This entry features one T cell receptor (beta chain) sequence. Its target is unknown. The sample comes from a study of beta chain features in type 1 diabetes. Study-level information: The patient and healthy donor groups were comparable for age, gender and cell yields.

Isolated RNA was reverse transcribed in full, so expressed TCRB transcripts were sequenced. The protocol was immunoSEQ multiplex PCR, while the TCRdb copy is restricted to in-frame clones and leaves out a portion. The sample records a few hundred thousand clones, approximately 15% being singletons. Study-wide results and limits: For type 1 diabetes patients, VDJ junctions showed fewer insertions and more deletions. In every one of the four CD4+ subsets, TCRB CDR3s were moderately but significantly shorter in Type 1 diabetes patients.

The CDR3 has 15 amino acids. Germline loops: CDR1 SGHRS, CDR2 YFSETQ. The V end was cut by 1 base, the J end by 0 bases, with 8 bases between. Sequencing was done on a sample of naive CD4+ T cells from blood. The receptor was derived from a woman aged 18-29 years with type 1 diabetes. This chain links TRBV5-1 with TRBJ1-3; D ambiguous. The DNA for the CDR3 is TGCGCCAGCAGCTTGCAGGCGCTCTCTGGAAACACCATATATTTT. Translating it yields CASSLQALSGNTIYF.